This entry is about one TCR beta chain. A clone one base away is much larger, so this may be a read error. Then a second PCR, running roughly 7 to 11 cycles, was carried out with a sample-barcoded 5' primer and a J-beta primer mix. A template-switch adaptor with 12 random nucleotides tagged each cDNA molecule. Via MiXCR, TCRdb re-called the 5' RACE reads, giving one row per CDR3 protein. The sample shows around 1.5 million distinct CDR3 sequences, roughly 32% of them seen only once. The germline V gene encodes CDR1 MGHRA and CDR2 YSYEKL. This CDR3 contains 15 residues. This record belongs to a study of blood T cells in healthy people across ages.

The J gene is TRBJ2-5, the V gene TRBV4-1; TRBD2 aligns across 7 bases. The TCR comes from a woman aged 25 to 39 in good health. The specimen sequenced was blood. The DNA of the CDR3 is TGCACCAGCAGCCAAGATCGGGGGGAACAAGAGACCCAGTACTTC. It encodes CTSSQDRGEQETQYF.